Below are 21 T cell receptor beta chains sequenced from a single sample in a study of blood T cell repertoires in COVID-19. The protocol was immunoSEQ multiplex PCR, while the TCRdb copy is restricted to in-frame clones and leaves out a portion. The table includes some 400,000 clones, around nine tenths detected once. The sequencing sample was made of PBMCs or T cells enriched from blood (not recorded which). The receptors derive from a woman in her 30s who had recovered from COVID-19.

This rearrangement joins TRBV11-2 to TRBJ1-1, with D possibly being TRBD1 (5 bases). The CDR3 sequence is 15 residues long. V was shortened by 0 bases and J by 3 bases, with 11 bases between the two germline ends. CDR1 is SGHAT and CDR2 is FQNNGV in the germline V gene. CDR3 nucleotide sequence: TGTGCCAGCAGCTTAGATTTGACGGGGGACACTGAAGCTTTCTTT. Its protein product is CASSLDLTGDTEAFF.

The chain couples TRBV5-1 to TRBJ2-2, with TRBD2 as a possible D gene (5 bases). With 0 bases removed from V and 0 bases from J, the gap between germline ends came to 9 bases. The germline V gene has CDR1 SGHRS and CDR2 YFSETQ. The CDR3 contains 16 residues. The CDR3 sequence: CASSLGAGANTGELFF. CDR3 bases: TGCGCCAGCAGCTTGGGGGCGGGCGCGAACACCGGGGAGCTGTTTTTT.

The V gene is TRBV29-1, the J gene TRBJ2-1; 10 nucleotides align to TRBD2. The CDR3 is 17 amino acids. The V and J ends lost 6 bases and 2 bases, in that order; junction bases with no gene match: 13. Germline assignment: CDR1 SQVTM and CDR2 ANQGSEA. The CDR3 sequence is CSVFISGGVPPYNEQFF. The CDR3 nucleotides are TGCAGCGTATTTATCAGCGGGGGGGTACCCCCCTACAATGAGCAGTTCTTC.

This chain connects TRBV7-2 to TRBJ1-2; D is uncertain. This CDR3 region has 15 residues. V was clipped by 1 base and J by 4 bases, with 13 bases between them. Per germline, CDR1 SGHTA and CDR2 FQGNSA. The CDR3 loop reads CASSLDEGYVYGYTF. CDR3 nucleotide sequence: TGTGCCAGCAGCTTAGATGAGGGTTACGTCTATGGCTACACCTTC.

Written as DNA, the CDR3 is TGTGCTAGTTTACAGGGCCCTTTGACCTACGAGCAGTACTTC. Its translation is CASLQGPLTYEQYF. The gene calls are TRBV12-5 and TRBJ2-7, with TRBD1 as a possible D gene (6 bases). Trimming cost V 8 bases and J 2 bases, with 16 bases left between them. The germline V gene encodes CDR1 LGHNT and CDR2 FRNRAP. The CDR3 consists of 14 residues. The full variable domain, in which reference TRBV12-5 and TRBJ2-7 provide the parts outside the CDR3, is DARVTQTPRHKVTEMGQEVTMRCQPILGHNTVFWYRQTMMQGLELLAYFRNRAPLDDSGMPKDRFSAEMPDATLATLKIQPSEPRDSAVYFCASLQGPLTYEQYFGPGTRLTVT.

J is TRBJ1-4 and V is TRBV29-1; no firm D call. Germline V lookup: CDR1 SQVTM, CDR2 ANQGSEA. The V gene lost 1 base and the J gene lost 12 bases, with 15 bases spanning the gap. The length of the CDR3 is 13 residues. CDR3 bases: TGCAGCGTTGAAGGTGGAGGGCGGTCCGAACTGTTTTTT. It is translated as CSVEGGGRSELFF.

The chain links TRBV5-1 to TRBJ2-2, with 12 nucleotides matching TRBD1. Trimming at V came to 0 bases and at J to 0 bases, leaving 9 bases not matched to a gene. CDR3 size: 20 residues. The germline V gene has CDR1 SGHRS and CDR2 YFSETQ. The CDR3 spells CASSLEVVGTGGANTGELFF. In nucleotides, the CDR3 is TGCGCCAGCAGCTTGGAGGTGGTCGGGACAGGGGGCGCGAACACCGGGGAGCTGTTTTTT.

This chain connects TRBV2 to TRBJ2-3; D might be TRBD1 (5 bases). CDR3 length equals 15 residues. Germline V gives CDR1 SNHLY, CDR2 FYNNEI. V was cut by 7 bases and J by 0 bases, with 14 bases left in between. DNA of the CDR3: TGTGCCAGCACGCCGACAGTCTCTAGCACAGATACGCAGTATTTT. Translation: CASTPTVSSTDTQYF.

This sequence joins TRBV27 and TRBJ2-7, with 11 positions matching TRBD2. The V gene's germline CDR1 is MNHEY and CDR2 SMNVEV (reference sequence). Trimming cost V 0 bases and J 5 bases; bases outside gene matches: 9. This CDR3 region has 17 residues. The CDR3 protein is CASSLSRGTSGRNEQYF. Here the CDR3 DNA reads TGTGCCAGCAGTTTATCCCGCGGGACTAGCGGACGCAACGAGCAGTACTTC.

The chain carries TRBV19 and TRBJ2-6; 12 bases fit TRBD1. This CDR3 has 17 residues. Germline CDR1 reads LNHDA; CDR2 reads SQIVND (reference sequence). Germline trimming cut 6 bases from V and 2 bases from J; bases unmatched to any gene: 5. The CDR3 DNA follows: TGTGCCAGTAGCCCAGGGACAGGGGGCGCTGGGGCCAACGTCCTGACTTTC. Amino acid sequence: CASSPGTGGAGANVLTF.

The genes are TRBV6-2 or TRBV6-3 and TRBJ2-7; D is unclear. CDR1 is MNHEY and CDR2 is SVGEGT in the germline V gene. The CDR3 runs to 11 residues. Trimming left V 6 bases short and J 3 bases short, with 6 bases between. The CDR3 region is CASSRHYEQYF. CDR3 in DNA: TGTGCCAGCAGCCGTCACTACGAGCAGTACTTC.

The CDR3 region is CASSQEFARFYNSPLHF. In nucleotides, the CDR3 is TGCGCCAGCAGCCAAGAATTCGCGCGGTTCTATAATTCACCCCTCCACTTT. The chain is built from TRBV4-1 and TRBJ1-6; D gene uncertain. The V gene lost 0 bases and the J gene lost 3 bases, with 12 bases spanning the gap. This CDR3 has 17 residues. Germline assignment: CDR1 MGHRA and CDR2 YSYEKL.

The V and J genes are TRBV7-8 and TRBJ1-4, with D unresolved. Germline V CDR1 and CDR2: SGHVS, FQNEAQ. This CDR3 is built from 16 residues. V dropped 3 bases and J dropped 0 bases, with 11 bases sitting between them. CDR3 sequence reads: CASSFKEVATNEKLFF. The CDR3 nucleotides read TGTGCCAGCAGCTTTAAGGAGGTTGCAACTAATGAAAAACTGTTTTTT. The variable domain in full, with the rest retrieved from reference TRBV7-8 and TRBJ1-4, is GAGVSQSPRYKVAKRGQDVALRCDPISGHVSLFWYQQALGQGPEFLTYFQNEAQLDKSGLPSDRFFAERPEGSVSTLKIQRTQQEDSAVYLCASSFKEVATNEKLFFGSGTQLSVL.

This rearrangement joins TRBV27 to TRBJ1-4; D remains ambiguous. Per germline, CDR1 MNHEY and CDR2 SMNVEV (reference sequence). This CDR3 is built from 14 residues. V shed 2 bases and J shed 7 bases, with 11 bases lying between them. CDR3 sequence reads: CASSLLGVAEKLFF. The CDR3 DNA is TGTGCCAGCAGTTTACTTGGAGTGGCTGAAAAACTGTTTTTT. Filled out from reference TRBV27 and TRBJ1-4, the complete variable domain reads EAQVTQNPRYLITVTGKKLTVTCSQNMNHEYMSWYRQDPGLGLRQIYYSMNVEVTDKGDVPEGYKVSRKEKRNFPLILESPSPNQTSLYFCASSLLGVAEKLFFGSGTQLSVL.

This clone is a singleton in its sample. The CDR3 nucleotides read TGTGCCAGTAAATGGGGGCAACACCTCAACACCGGGGAGCTGTTTTTT. Its translation is CASKWGQHLNTGELFF. This chain uses TRBV19 with TRBJ2-2; tentative D call: TRBD1 (6 bases). The V gene lost 7 bases and the J gene lost 2 bases, with 17 bases spanning the gap. The CDR3 sequence is 16 residues long. Germline V CDR1 and CDR2: LNHDA, SQIVND (reference sequence).

The CDR3, as DNA: TGCAGCGTGGACGTGACAGGAATGAACACTGAAGCTTTCTTT. It encodes CSVDVTGMNTEAFF. The chain links TRBV29-1 to TRBJ1-1; D perhaps matches TRBD1 (6 bases). Trimming left V 6 bases short and J 0 bases short, with 14 bases between. This CDR3 has 14 amino acids. Germline V CDR1 and CDR2: SQVTM, ANQGSEA.

This chain links TRBV9 with TRBJ1-3, with TRBD1 identical over 9 bases. This CDR3 is built from 20 residues. CDR1 is SGDLS and CDR2 is YYNGEE in the germline V gene. V was clipped by 4 bases and J by 4 bases; unmatched bases: 21. CDR3 protein: CASSSPSGGGQGTRGNTIYF. Here the CDR3 DNA reads TGTGCCAGCAGCTCCCCATCGGGGGGAGGACAGGGGACTAGAGGAAACACCATATATTTT.

In nucleotides, the CDR3 is TGTGCCAGCAGCTTGACCGGACAGGGAGGTCCCTACGAGCAGTACTTC. As protein: CASSLTGQGGPYEQYF. This chain links TRBV7-2 with TRBJ2-7; 8 positions agree with TRBD1. Unmatched junction bases numbered 9, after V lost 3 bases and J lost 2 bases. The CDR3 consists of 16 residues. The germline gives CDR1 SGHTA, CDR2 FQGNSA.

The chain combines TRBV4-3 with TRBJ2-1, with TRBD1 identical over 10 bases. V gave up 4 bases and J gave up 6 bases; unmatched junction bases: 3. The germline V gene encodes CDR1 LGHNA and CDR2 YSLEER. CDR3 length: 14 residues. The CDR3, as DNA: TGCGCCAGCAGCCCGGGACAGGGGATCAATGAGCAGTTCTTC. Its translation: CASSPGQGINEQFF.

The gene calls are TRBV30 and TRBJ1-5; the D is unclear. This CDR3 comprises 13 residues. Trimming took 1 base from V and 9 from J, leaving 13 bases between them. Germline V lookup: CDR1 GTSNPN, CDR2 SVGIG (reference sequence). Here the CDR3 reads CAWSGQASGPQHF. The CDR3 DNA reads TGTGCCTGGAGTGGGCAGGCGAGTGGGCCCCAGCATTTT.

The rearrangement links TRBV9 to TRBJ2-1, with 14 positions matching TRBD2. V lost 4 bases to trimming and J lost 4 bases; unmatched junction nucleotides: 13. This CDR3 has 19 residues. CDR1 and CDR2 (germline): SGDLS, YYNGEE. The CDR3 DNA reads TGTGCCAGCAGCCCTGGGACTAGCGGGAGTATCGTGGAATACAATGAGCAGTTCTTC. It codes for CASSPGTSGSIVEYNEQFF. Complete variable domain (other parts from reference TRBV9 and TRBJ2-1): DSGVTQTPKHLITATGQRVTLRCSPRSGDLSVYWYQQSLDQGLQFLIQYYNGEERAKGNILERFSAQQFPDLHSELNLSSLELGDSALYFCASSPGTSGSIVEYNEQFFGPGTRLTVL.